This T cell receptor beta chain was sequenced for a study of T cells in Graves' hyperthyroidism and ophthalmopathy. Uncontrolled infection, other autoimmune disease, pregnancy or lactation barred patients from enrollment. The study based diagnoses on clinical symptoms, serum thyroxine and TRAb, thyroid ultrasound and orbital computed tomography. Concerning this clonotype itself: Its antigen is undetermined.

The germline CDR1 and CDR2 sequences are SEHNR and FQNEAQ (reference sequence). The CDR3 loop spans 14 amino acids. The V and J ends lost 5 bases and 7 bases respectively, with 15 bases between them. Researchers amplified the TCR beta CDR3 regions from RNA transcripts. HTBI primers were used for first-round RT-PCR of the TCR CDR3. MiXCR, applied by TCRdb to the multiplex PCR reads, yields one record per CDR3 protein. The sample yields a few hundred thousand distinct CDR3 sequences, 40% to 55% seen once. Findings and caveats of the study: Ophthalmopathy cases were set apart from stable hyperthyroidism by a 13 V-J model. With a median lead of 6.5 months before onset, the model predicted ophthalmopathy.

Sequenced material: peripheral blood or thyroid tissue (not recorded which). The rearrangement links TRBV7-9 to TRBJ1-5; possible D gene TRBD1, 5 bases. This TCR came from an adult woman with Graves' disease, either hyperthyroidism or ophthalmopathy (not recorded which). CDR3 DNA sequence: TGTGCCAGCAGCAGGGACCAAGCGTACCAGCCCCAGCATTTT. Translation: CASSRDQAYQPQHF. Together with reference TRBV7-9 and TRBJ1-5, the CDR3 gives the full variable domain: DTGVSQNPRHKITKRGQNVTFRCDPISEHNRLYWYRQTLGQGPEFLTYFQNEAQLEKSRLLSDRFSAERPKGSFSTLEIQRTEQGDSAMYLCASSRDQAYQPQHFGDGTRLSIL.